The text below deals with one TCR beta chain. What it binds is unknown. V was pared by 3 bases and J by 2 bases, with 10 bases between. In germline, CDR1 is SGHAT, CDR2 FQNNGV. This CDR3 has 14 amino acids. PCR involved 60 Vbeta and 13 Jbeta primers. Only in-frame clones appear in the TCRdb table, and some are missing; sequencing was by immunoSEQ multiplex PCR. The sample shows about 67,000 clones, approximately 71% of them seen only once. The record originates from a study of cytomegalovirus exposure and HLA in healthy donors. Study overall: Genetic ancestry analysis placed over 75% of the approximately 390 donors that were genotyped in the Caucasian-associated cluster.

General observations from the study: Published work reported that the classifier diagnosed cytomegalovirus status with high specificity and sensitivity.

The chain links TRBV11-2 to TRBJ1-1, with a tentative D call TRBD1 (5 bases). The sample comprised PBMCs. This clonotype was sampled from a woman in her thirties in good health and CMV-seronegative. CDR3 region: CASSLVGGNTEAFF. The CDR3 DNA reads as TGTGCCAGCAGCTTGGTGGGGGGTAACACTGAAGCTTTCTTT.